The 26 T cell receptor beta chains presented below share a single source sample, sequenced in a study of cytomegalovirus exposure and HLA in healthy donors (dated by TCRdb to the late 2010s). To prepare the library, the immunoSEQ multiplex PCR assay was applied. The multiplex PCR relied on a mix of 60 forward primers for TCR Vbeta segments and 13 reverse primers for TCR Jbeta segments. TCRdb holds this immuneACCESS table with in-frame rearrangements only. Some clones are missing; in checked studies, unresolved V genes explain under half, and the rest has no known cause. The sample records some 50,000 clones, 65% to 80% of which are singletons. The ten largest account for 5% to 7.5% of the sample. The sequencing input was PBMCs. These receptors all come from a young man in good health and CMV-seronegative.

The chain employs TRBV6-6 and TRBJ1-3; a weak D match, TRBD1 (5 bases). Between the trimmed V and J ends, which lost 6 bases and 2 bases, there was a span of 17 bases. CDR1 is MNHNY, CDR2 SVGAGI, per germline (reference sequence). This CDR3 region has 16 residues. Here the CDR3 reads CASSAKATGAGNTIYF. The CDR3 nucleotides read TGTGCCAGCAGCGCCAAAGCTACAGGAGCTGGAAACACCATATATTTT.

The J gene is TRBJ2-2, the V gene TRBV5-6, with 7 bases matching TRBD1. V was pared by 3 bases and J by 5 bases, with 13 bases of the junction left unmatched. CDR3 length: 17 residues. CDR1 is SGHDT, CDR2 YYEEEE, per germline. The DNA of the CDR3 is TGTGCCAGCAGCTCCGATGAGGACAGGTGGGGAACCGGGGAGCTGTTTTTT. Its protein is CASSSDEDRWGTGELFF.

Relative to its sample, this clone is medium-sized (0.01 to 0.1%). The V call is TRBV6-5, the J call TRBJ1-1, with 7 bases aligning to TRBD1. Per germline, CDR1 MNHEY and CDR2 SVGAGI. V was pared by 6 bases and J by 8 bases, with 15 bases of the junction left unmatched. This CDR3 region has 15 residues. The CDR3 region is CASREGAGFTLEAFF. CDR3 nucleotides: TGTGCCAGCAGGGAGGGGGCTGGTTTTACTTTGGAAGCTTTCTTT.

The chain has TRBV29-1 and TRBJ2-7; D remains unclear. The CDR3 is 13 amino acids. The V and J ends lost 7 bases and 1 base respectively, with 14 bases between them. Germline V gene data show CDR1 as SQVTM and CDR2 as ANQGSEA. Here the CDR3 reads CSALSPQSYEQYF. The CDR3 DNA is TGCAGCGCTCTAAGCCCACAGTCCTACGAGCAGTACTTC.

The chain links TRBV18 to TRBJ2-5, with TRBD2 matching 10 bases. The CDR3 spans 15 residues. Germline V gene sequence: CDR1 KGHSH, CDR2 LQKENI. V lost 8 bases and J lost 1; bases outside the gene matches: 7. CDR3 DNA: TGTGCCAGCGTGAGACTAGCGGGTTTCCAAGAGACCCAGTACTTC. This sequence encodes CASVRLAGFQETQYF. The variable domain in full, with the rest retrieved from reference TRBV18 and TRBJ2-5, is NAGVMQNPRHLVRRRGQEARLRCSPMKGHSHVYWYRQLPEEGLKFMVYLQKENIIDESGMPKERFSAEFPKEGPSILRIQQVVRGDSAAYFCASVRLAGFQETQYFGPGTRLLVL.

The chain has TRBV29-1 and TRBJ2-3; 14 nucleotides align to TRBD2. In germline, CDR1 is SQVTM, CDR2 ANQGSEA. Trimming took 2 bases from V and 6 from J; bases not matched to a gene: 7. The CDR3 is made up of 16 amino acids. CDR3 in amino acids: CSVEWGLAGVGDTQYF. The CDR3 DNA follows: TGCAGCGTTGAATGGGGACTAGCGGGAGTTGGGGATACGCAGTATTTT.

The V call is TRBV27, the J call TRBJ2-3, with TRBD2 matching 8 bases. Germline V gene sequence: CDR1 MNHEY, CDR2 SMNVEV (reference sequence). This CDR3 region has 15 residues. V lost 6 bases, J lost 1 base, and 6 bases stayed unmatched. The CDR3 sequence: CASSEATSGTDTQYF. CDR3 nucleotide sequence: TGTGCCAGCAGCGAGGCGACTAGCGGCACAGATACGCAGTATTTT.

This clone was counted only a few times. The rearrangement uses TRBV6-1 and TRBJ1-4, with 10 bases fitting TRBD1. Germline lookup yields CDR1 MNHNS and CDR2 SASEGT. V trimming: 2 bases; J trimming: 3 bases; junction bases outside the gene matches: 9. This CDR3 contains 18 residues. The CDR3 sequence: CASSEIRRDRGPNEKLFF. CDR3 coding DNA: TGTGCCAGCAGTGAAATTCGCCGGGACAGGGGACCTAATGAAAAACTGTTTTTT.

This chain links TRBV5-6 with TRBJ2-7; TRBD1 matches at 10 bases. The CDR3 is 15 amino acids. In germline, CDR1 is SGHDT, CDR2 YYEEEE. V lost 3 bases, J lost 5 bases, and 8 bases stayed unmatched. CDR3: CASSSDRGRGNEQYF. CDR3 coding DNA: TGTGCCAGCAGCTCCGACAGGGGGCGGGGCAACGAGCAGTACTTC.

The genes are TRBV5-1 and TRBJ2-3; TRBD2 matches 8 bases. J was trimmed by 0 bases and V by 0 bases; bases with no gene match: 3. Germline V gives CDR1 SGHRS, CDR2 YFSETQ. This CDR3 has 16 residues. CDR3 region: CASSLGLAISTDTQYF. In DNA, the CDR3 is TGCGCCAGCAGCTTGGGACTAGCGATAAGCACAGATACGCAGTATTTT.

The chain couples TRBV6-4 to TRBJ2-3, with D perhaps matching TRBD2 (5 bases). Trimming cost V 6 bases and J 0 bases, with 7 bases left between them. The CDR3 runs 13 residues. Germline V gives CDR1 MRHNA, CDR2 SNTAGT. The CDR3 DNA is TGTGCCAGCAGCACGGGGAGCACAGATACGCAGTATTTT. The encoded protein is CASSTGSTDTQYF.

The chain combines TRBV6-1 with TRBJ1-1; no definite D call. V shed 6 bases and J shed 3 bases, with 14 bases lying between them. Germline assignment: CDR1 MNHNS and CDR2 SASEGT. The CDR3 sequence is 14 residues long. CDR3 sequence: CASRLEFGHTEAFF. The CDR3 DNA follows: TGTGCCAGCAGATTGGAATTTGGGCACACTGAAGCTTTCTTT.

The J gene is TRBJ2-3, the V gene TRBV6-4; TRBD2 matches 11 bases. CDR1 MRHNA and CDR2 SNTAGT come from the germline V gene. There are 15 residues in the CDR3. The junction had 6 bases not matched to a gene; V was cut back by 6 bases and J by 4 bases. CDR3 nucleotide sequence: TGTGCCAGCAGCGAACTAGCGGGAGCGGCAGATACGCAGTATTTT. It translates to CASSELAGAADTQYF.

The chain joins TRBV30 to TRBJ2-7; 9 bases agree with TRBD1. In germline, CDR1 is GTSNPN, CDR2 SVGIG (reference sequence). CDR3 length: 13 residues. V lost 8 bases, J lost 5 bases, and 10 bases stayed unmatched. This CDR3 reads CAGTGTGPHEQYF. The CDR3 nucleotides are TGTGCCGGCACCGGGACAGGGCCCCACGAGCAGTACTTC.

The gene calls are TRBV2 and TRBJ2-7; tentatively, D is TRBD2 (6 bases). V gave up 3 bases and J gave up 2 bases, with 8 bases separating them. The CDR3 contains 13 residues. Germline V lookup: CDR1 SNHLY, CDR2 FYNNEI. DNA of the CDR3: TGTGCCAGCAGTGAGGAGGGAACCTACGAGCAGTACTTC. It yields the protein CASSEEGTYEQYF.

The DNA of the CDR3 is TGTGCCAGCAGCTTAGGACAGGGATGGTACGAGCAGTACTTC. This codes for CASSLGQGWYEQYF. The chain joins TRBV11-2 to TRBJ2-7; 7 positions agree with TRBD1. Losses at the gene ends were 1 base for V and 4 bases for J; bases not matched to a gene: 4. Germline values: CDR1 SGHAT, CDR2 FQNNGV. The CDR3 is 14 residues long.

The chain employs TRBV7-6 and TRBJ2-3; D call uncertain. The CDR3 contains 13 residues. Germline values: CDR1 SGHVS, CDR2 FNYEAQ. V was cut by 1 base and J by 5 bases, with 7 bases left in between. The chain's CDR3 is CASSLDFEDTQYF. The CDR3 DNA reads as TGTGCCAGCAGCTTAGACTTTGAAGATACGCAGTATTTT.

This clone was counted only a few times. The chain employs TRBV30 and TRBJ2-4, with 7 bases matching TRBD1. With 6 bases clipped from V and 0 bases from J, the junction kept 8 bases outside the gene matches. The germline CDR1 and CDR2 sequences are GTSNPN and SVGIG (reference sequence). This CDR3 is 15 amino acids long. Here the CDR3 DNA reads TGTGCCTGCAGGACAGGCCTATTAGCCAAAAACATTCAGTACTTC. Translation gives CACRTGLLAKNIQYF.

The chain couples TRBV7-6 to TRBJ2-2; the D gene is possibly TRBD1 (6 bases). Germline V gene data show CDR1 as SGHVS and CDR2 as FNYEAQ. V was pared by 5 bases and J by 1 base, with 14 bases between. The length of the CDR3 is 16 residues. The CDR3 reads CASSPRWGQNTGELFF. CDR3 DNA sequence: TGTGCCAGCAGCCCCAGGTGGGGACAGAACACCGGGGAGCTGTTTTTT.

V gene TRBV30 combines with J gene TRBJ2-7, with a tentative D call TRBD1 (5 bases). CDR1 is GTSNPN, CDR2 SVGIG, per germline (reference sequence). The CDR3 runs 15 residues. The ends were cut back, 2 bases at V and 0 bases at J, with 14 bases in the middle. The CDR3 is CAWSRPGKSSYEQYF. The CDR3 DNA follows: TGTGCCTGGAGTCGCCCAGGGAAAAGCTCCTACGAGCAGTACTTC.

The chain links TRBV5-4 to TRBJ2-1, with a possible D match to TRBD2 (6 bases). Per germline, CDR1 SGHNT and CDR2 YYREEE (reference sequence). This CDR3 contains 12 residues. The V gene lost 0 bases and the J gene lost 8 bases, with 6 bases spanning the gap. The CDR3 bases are TGTGCCAGCAGCTTGGTAGCGGATGAGCAGTTCTTC. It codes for CASSLVADEQFF.

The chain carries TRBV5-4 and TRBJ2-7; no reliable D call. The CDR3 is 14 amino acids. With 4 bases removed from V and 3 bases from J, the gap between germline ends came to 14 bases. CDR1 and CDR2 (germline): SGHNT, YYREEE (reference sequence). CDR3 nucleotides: TGTGCCAGCAGCGGGTCCGGCGGTCACTACGAGCAGTACTTC. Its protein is CASSGSGGHYEQYF.

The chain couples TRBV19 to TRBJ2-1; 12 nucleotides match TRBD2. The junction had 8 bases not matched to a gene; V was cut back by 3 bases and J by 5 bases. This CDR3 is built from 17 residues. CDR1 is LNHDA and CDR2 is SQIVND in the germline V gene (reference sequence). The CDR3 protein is CASSMGLAGNRNNEQFF. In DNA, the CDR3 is TGTGCCAGTAGTATGGGACTAGCGGGCAACAGAAACAATGAGCAGTTCTTC.

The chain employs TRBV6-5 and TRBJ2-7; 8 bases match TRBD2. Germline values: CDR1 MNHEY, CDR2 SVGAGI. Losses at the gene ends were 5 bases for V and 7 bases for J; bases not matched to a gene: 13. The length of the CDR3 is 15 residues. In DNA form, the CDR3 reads TGTGCCAGCAGTCCACGGGAGGGAGGACCGTGGGAGCAGTACTTC. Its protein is CASSPREGGPWEQYF.

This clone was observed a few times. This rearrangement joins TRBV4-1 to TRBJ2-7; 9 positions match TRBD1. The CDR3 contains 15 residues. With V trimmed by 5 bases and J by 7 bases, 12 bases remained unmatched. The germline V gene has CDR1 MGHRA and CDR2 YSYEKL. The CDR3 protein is CASSKFGTGTGEQYF. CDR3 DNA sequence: TGCGCCAGCAGCAAGTTCGGGACAGGGACGGGGGAGCAGTACTTC.

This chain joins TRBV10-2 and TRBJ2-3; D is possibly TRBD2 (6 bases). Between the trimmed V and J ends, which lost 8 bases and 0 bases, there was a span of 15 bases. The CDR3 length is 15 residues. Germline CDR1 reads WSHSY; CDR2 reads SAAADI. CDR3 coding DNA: TGCGCCAGCGACGAAGCGGGCCGAAGCACAGATACGCAGTATTTT. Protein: CASDEAGRSTDTQYF.